The present entry profiles one T cell receptor beta chain with its context. Its antigen is as yet unknown. Germline V CDR1 and CDR2: SGDLS, YYNGEE. V shed 0 bases, J shed 3 bases, and the junction held 3 bases outside the gene matches. This CDR3 has 16 residues. The data were obtained in a study of T-cell memory formation after mild COVID-19. About the study: TCR clusters were largely donor specific. General study findings and limits: Researchers report contracting CD4+ clones mostly in CM and EM, with CD8+ clones in EMRA. That cross-reactive memory joined was suggested by some responding clones appearing in pre-infection memory. Day 15 to 85 contracting clones showed balanced CD4/CD8; later expanders leaned CD4+.

TCRdb independently ran MiXCR on the 5' RACE reads; one entry per CDR3 protein. Of about 110,000 distinct CDR3 sequences detected, 18% appear once; the ten largest clones hold about 6%. The chain recombines TRBV9 with TRBJ2-2, with TRBD2 identical over 9 bases. This TCR derives from a man aged 18 to 29 who had mild COVID-19 (a few samples of this study predate the infection). Cell type and time point are not known. The sequenced sample was PBMCs or a T cell subset sorted from them (not recorded which). The CDR3 reads CASSVGSGGHTGELFF. The CDR3 bases are TGTGCCAGCAGCGTAGGCAGCGGGGGGCACACCGGGGAGCTGTTTTTT.